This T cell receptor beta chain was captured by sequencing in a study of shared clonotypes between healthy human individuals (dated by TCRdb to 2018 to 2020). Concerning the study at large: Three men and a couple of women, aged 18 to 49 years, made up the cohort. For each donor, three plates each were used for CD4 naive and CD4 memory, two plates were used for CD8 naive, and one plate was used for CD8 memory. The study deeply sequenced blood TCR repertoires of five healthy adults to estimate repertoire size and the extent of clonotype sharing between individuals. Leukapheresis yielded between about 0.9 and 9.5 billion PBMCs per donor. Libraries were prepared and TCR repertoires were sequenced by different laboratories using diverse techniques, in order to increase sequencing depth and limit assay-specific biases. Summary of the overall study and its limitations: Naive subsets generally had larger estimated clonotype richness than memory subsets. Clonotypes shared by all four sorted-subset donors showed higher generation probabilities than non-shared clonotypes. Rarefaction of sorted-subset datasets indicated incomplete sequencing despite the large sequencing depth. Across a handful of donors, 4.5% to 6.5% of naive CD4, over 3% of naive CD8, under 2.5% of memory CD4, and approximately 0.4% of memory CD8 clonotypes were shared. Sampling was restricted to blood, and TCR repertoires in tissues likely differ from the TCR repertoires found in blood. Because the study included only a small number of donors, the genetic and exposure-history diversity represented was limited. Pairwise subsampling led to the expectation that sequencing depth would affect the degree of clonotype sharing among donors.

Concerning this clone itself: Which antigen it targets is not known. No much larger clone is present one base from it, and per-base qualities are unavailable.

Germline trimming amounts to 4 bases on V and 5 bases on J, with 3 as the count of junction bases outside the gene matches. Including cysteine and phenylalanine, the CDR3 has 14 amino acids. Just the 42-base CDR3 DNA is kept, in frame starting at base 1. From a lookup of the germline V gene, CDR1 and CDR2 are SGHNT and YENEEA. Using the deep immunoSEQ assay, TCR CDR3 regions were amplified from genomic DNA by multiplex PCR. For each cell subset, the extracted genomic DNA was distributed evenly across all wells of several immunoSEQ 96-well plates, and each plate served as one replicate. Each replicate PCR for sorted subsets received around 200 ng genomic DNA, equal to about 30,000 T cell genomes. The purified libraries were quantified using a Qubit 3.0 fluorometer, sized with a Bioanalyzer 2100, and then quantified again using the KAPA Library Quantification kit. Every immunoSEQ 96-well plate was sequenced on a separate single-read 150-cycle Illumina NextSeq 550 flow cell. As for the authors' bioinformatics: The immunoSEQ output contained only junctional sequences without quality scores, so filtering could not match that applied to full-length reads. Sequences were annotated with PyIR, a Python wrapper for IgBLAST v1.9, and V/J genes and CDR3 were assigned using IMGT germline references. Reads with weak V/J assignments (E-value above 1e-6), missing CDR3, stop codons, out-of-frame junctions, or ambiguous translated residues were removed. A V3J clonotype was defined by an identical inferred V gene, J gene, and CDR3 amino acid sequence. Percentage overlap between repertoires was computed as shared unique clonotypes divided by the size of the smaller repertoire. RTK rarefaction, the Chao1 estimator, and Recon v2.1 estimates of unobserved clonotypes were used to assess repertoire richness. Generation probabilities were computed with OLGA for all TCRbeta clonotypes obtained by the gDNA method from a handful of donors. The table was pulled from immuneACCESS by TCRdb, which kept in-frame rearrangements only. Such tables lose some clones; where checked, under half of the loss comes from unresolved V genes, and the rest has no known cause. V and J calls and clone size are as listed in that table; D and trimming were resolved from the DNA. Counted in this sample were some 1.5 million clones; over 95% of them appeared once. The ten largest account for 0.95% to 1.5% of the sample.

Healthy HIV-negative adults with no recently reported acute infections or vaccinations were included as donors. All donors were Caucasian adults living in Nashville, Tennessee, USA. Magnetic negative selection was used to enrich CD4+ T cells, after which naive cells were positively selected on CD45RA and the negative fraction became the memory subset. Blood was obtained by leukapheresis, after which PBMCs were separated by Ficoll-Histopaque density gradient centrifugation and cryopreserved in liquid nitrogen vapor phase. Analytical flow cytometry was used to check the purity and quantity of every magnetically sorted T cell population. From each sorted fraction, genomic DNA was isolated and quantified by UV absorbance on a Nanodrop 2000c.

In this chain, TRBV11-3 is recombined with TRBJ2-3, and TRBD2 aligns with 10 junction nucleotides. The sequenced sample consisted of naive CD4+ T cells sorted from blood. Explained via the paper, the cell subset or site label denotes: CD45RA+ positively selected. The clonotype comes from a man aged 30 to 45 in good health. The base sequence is TGTGCCAGCAGCTCATTAGCGGGAGGAGATACGCAGTATTTT. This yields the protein CASSSLAGGDTQYF.